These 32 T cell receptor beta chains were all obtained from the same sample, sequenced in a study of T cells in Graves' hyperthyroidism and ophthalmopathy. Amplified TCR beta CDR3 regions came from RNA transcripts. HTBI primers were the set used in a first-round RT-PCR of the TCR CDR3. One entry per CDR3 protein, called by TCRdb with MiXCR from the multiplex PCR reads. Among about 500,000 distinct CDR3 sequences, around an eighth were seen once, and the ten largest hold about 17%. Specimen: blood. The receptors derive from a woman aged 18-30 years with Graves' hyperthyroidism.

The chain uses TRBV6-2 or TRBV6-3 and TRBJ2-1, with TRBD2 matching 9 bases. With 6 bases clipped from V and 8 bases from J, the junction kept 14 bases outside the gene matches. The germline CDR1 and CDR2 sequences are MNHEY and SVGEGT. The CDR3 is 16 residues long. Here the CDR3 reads CASRETGSSGKYEQFF. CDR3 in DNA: TGTGCCAGCAGGGAGACCGGGTCTAGCGGGAAGTATGAGCAGTTCTTC.

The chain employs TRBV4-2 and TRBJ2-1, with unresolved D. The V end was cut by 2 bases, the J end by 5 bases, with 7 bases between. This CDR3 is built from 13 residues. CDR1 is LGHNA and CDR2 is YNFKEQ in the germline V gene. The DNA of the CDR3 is TGTGCCAGCAGCCAAAGATTAAACAATGAGCAGTTCTTC. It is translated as CASSQRLNNEQFF.

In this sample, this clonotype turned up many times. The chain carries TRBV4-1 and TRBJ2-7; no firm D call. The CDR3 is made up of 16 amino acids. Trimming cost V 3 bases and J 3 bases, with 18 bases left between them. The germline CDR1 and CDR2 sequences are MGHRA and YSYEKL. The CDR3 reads CASSQIPVSDLYEQYV. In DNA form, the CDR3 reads TGCGCCAGCAGCCAGATCCCCGTGAGTGACCTCTACGAGCAGTACGTC.

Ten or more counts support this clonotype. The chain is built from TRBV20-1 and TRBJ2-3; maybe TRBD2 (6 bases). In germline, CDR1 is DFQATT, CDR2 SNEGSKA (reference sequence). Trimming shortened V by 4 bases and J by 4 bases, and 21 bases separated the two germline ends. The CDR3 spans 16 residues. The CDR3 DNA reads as TGCAGTGCTATGGTTTTCCGCGGGATCCGCTCAGATACGCAGTATTTT. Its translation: CSAMVFRGIRSDTQYF.

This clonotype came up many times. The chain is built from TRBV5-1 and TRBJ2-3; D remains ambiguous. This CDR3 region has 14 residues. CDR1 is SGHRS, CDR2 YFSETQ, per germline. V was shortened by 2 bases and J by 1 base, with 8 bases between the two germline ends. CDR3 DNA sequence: TGCGCCAGCAGCTTCGGTGACGGCACAGATACGCAGTATTTT. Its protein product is CASSFGDGTDTQYF.

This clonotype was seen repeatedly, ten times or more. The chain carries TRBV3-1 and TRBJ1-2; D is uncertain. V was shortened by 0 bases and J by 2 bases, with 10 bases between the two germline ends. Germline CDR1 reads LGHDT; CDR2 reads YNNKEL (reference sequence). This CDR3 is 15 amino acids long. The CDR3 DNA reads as TGTGCCAGCAGCCAAGATGTTGGAGCAAACTATGGCTACACCTTC. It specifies CASSQDVGANYGYTF.

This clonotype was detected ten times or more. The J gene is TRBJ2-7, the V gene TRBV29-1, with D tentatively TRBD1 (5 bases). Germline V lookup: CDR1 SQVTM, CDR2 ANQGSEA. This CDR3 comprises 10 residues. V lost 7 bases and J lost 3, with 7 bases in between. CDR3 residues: CSGGDYEQYF. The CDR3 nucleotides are TGCAGCGGGGGCGACTACGAGCAGTACTTC.

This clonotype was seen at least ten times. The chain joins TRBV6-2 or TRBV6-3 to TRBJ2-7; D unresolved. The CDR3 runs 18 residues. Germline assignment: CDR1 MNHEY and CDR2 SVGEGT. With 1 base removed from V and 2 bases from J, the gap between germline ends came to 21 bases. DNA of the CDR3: TGTGCCAGCAGTTACTTCGGCTCCTCCAGCACGTTGACCTACGAGCAGTACTTC. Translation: CASSYFGSSSTLTYEQYF.

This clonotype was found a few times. CDR3: CASSESGEQFF. CDR3 bases: TGTGCCAGCAGTGAAAGCGGCGAGCAGTTCTTC. This chain links TRBV6-1 with TRBJ2-1, with a tentative D call TRBD2 (5 bases). Germline values: CDR1 MNHNS, CDR2 SASEGT. CDR3 length: 11 amino acids. The germline V and J ends were trimmed by 2 bases and 10 bases, with 6 bases remaining between them.

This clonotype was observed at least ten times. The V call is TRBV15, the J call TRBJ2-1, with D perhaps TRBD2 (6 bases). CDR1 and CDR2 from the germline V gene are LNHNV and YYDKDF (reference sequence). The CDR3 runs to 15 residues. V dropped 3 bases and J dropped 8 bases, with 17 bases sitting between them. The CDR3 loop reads CATSSRGSIADEQFF. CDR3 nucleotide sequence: TGTGCCACCAGCAGTCGGGGGTCGATCGCGGATGAGCAGTTCTTC. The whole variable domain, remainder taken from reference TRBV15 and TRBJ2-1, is DAMVIQNPRYQVTQFGKPVTLSCSQTLNHNVMYWYQQKSSQAPKLLFHYYDKDFNNEADTPDNFQSRRPNTSFCFLDIRSPGLGDTAMYLCATSSRGSIADEQFFGPGTRLTVL.

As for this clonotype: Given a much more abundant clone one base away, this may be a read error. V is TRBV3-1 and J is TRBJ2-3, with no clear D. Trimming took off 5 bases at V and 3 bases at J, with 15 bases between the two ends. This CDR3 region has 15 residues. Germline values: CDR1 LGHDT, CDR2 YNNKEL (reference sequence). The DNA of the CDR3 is TGTGCCAGCAGCGTACGGGCTGGCATAACAGATACGCAGTATTTT. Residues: CASSVRAGITDTQYF.

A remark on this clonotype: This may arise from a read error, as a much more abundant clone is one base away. The CDR3 coding sequence is TGTGCCATCAGTGGGTCCGGACTGCGTTATGGCTACACCTTC. This encodes CAISGSGLRYGYTF. The chain links TRBV10-3 to TRBJ1-2, with unresolved D. This CDR3 is 14 amino acids long. The ends were cut back, 4 bases at V and 5 bases at J, with 14 bases in the middle. Per the germline V gene, CDR1 is ENHRY and CDR2 is SYGVKD.

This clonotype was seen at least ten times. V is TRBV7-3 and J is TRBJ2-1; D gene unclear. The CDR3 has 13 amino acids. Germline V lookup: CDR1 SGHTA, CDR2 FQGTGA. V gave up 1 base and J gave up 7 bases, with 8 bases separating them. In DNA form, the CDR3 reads TGTGCCAGCAGCTTAAACATAGAGAATGAGCAGTTCTTC. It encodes CASSLNIENEQFF.

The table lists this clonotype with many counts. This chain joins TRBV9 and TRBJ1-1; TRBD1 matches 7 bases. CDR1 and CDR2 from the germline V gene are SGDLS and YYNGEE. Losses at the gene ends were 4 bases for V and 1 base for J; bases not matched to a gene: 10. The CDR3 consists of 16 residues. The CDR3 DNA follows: TGTGCCAGCAGCAGTCGACAGGGAGAGGGGAACACTGAAGCTTTCTTT. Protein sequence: CASSSRQGEGNTEAFF. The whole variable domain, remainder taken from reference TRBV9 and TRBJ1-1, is DSGVTQTPKHLITATGQRVTLRCSPRSGDLSVYWYQQSLDQGLQFLIQYYNGEERAKGNILERFSAQQFPDLHSELNLSSLELGDSALYFCASSSRQGEGNTEAFFGQGTRLTVV.

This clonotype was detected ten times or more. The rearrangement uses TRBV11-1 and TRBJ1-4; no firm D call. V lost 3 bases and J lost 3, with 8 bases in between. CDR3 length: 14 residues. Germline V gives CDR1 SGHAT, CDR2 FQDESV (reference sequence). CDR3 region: CASSFRGSNEKLFF. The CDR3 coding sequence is TGTGCCAGCAGCTTTCGAGGATCTAATGAAAAACTGTTTTTT.

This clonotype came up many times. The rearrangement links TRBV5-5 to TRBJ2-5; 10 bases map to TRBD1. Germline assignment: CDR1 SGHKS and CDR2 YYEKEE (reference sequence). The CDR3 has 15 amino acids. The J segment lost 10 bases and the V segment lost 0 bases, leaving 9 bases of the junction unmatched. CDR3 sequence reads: CASSLAGDRGPGQYF. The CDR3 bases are TGTGCCAGCAGCTTGGCCGGGGACAGGGGCCCGGGCCAGTACTTC.

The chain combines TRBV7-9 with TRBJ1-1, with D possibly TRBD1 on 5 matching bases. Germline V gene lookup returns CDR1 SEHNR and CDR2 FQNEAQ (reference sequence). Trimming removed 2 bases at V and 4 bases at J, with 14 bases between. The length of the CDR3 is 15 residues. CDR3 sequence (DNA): TGTGCCAGCAGCTTATGGAGGCAGGGCGGCACTGAAGCTTTCTTT. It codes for CASSLWRQGGTEAFF.

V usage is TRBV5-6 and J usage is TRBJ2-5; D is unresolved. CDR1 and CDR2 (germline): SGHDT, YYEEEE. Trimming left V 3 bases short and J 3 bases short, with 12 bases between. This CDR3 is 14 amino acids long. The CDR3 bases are TGTGCCAGCAGCTATACGGCGTCGGAAGAGACCCAGTACTTC. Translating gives CASSYTASEETQYF.

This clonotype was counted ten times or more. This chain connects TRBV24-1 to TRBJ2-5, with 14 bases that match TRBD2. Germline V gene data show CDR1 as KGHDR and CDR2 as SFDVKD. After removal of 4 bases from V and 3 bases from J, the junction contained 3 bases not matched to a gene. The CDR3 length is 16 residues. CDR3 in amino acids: CATSDRLAGGKETQYF. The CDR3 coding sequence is TGTGCCACCAGTGACCGACTAGCGGGAGGGAAAGAGACCCAGTACTTC.

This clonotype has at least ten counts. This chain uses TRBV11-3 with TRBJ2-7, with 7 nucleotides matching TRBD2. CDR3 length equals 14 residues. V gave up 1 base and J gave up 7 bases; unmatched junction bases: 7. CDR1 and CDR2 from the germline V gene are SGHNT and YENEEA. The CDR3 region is CASSLVAGAREQYF. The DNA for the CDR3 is TGTGCCAGCAGCTTAGTCGCGGGAGCCAGGGAGCAGTACTTC.

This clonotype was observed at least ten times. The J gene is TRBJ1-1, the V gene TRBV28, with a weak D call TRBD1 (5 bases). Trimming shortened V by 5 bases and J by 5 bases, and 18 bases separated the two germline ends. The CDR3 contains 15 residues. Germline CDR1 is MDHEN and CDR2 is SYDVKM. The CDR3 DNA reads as TGTGCCAGCAGTCCCCGCGGACATTCAAGGACTGAAGCTTTCTTT. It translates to CASSPRGHSRTEAFF.

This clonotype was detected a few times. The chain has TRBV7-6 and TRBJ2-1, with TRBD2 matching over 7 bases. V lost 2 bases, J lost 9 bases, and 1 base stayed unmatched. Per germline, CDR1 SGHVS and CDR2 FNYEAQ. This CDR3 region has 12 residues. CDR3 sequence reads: CASSLPGGEQFF. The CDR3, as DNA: TGTGCCAGCAGCTTACCGGGGGGTGAGCAGTTCTTC.

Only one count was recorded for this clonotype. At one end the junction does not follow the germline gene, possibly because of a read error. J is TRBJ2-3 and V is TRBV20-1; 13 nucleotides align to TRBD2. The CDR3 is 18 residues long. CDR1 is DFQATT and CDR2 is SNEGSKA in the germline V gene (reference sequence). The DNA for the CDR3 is TGCAGTGCAAGGGGACTAGCGGGACCGGACCCCTTCACAGATACGAAGTATTTT. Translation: CSARGLAGPDPFTDTKYF.

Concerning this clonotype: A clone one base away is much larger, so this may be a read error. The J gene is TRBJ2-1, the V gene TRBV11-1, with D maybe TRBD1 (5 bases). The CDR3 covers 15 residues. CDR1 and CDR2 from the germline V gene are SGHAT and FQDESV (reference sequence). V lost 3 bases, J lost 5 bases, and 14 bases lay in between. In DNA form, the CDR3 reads TGTGCCAGCAGCTTGGAAGGGGCTGTCCACAATGAGCAGTTCTTC. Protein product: CASSLEGAVHNEQFF.

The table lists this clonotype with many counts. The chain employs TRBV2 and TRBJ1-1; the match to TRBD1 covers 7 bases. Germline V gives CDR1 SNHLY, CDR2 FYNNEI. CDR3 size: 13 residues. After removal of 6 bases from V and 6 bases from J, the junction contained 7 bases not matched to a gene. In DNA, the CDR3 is TGTGCCAGCAGCGACGGACAGGACCCTGAAGCTTTCTTT. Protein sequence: CASSDGQDPEAFF.

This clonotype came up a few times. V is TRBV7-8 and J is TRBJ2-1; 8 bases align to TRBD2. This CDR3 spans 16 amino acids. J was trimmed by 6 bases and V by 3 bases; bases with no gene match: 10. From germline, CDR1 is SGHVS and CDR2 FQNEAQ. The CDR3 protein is CASSLTGLAGVNEQFF. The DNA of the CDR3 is TGTGCCAGCAGCTTGACGGGCCTAGCGGGTGTCAATGAGCAGTTCTTC.

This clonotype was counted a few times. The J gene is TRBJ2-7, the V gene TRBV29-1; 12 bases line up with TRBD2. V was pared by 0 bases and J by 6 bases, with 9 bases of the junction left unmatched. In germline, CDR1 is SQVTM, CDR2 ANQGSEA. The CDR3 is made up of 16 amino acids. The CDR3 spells CSVEDSPSGRAVEQYF. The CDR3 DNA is TGCAGCGTTGAAGATTCCCCTAGCGGGAGGGCCGTCGAGCAGTACTTC.

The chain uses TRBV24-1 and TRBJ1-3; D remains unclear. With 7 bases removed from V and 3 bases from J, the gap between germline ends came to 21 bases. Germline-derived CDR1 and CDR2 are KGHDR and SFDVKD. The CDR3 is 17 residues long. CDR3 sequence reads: CATSPCVVPNRGNTIYF. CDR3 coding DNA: TGTGCCACCAGCCCCTGCGTGGTCCCGAACCGTGGAAACACCATATATTTT.

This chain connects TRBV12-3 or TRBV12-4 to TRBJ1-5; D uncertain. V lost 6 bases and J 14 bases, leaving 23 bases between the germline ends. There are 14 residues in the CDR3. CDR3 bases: TGTGCCAGCAGGTCATCGGACCATAATCACCCCAAGCATTTT. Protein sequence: CASRSSDHNHPKHF.

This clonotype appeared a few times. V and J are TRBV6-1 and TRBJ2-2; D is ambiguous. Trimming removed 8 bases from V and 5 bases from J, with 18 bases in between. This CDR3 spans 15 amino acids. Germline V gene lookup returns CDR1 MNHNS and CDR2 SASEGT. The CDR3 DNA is TGTGCCAGCCGTTTACGCACGGGTGGGACCGGGGAGCTGTTTTTT. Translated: CASRLRTGGTGELFF.

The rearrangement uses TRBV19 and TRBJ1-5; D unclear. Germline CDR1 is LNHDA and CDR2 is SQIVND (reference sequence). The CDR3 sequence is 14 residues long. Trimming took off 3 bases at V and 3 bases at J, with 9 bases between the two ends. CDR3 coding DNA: TGTGCCAGTAGTATCCCCGGAATCAATCAGCCCCAGCATTTT. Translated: CASSIPGINQPQHF.

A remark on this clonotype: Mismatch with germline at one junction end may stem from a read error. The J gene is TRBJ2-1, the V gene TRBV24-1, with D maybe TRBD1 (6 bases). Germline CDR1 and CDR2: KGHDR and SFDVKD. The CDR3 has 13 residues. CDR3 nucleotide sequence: TGTGCCACCAGTGACCCCATTACAGGGCTCGAGGTCTTC. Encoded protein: CATSDPITGLEVF.